This T cell receptor beta chain was captured by sequencing in a study of blood T cell repertoires in COVID-19. About the study: Donors in the United States, Italy and Spain gave samples during acute or convalescent COVID-19. From T cells, B-cell-depleted T cells, or PBMCs came the material, which was cDNA or gDNA.

The table lists this clone with a few counts. In the study's own analysis: Amplification of reference gene primers was used by the study to estimate nucleated cell counts. TCRdb's copy holds only in-frame clones and misses some; the assay was immunoSEQ multiplex PCR. V, J and clone size derive from that table, while D and trimming were established from the DNA sequence. The sample has some 83,000 clones, around 84% seen once; the top ten hold roughly 3.5%. The CDR3 totals 13 residues. Germline V gives CDR1 MNHEY, CDR2 SVGAGI. V shed 3 bases and J shed 2 bases, with 8 bases lying between them. What was sequenced was peripheral blood. The V gene is TRBV6-5, the J gene TRBJ2-7; D not certain. The source of this sequence is a man aged 50 to 60 with acute or convalescent COVID-19. CDR3 in DNA: TGTGCCAGCAGTTATAGGCAGGCCTACGAGCAGTACTTC. Translated: CASSYRQAYEQYF.